These 24 T cell receptor beta chains originate from one sample sequenced in a study of Graves' ophthalmopathy and Graves' hyperthyroidism listed by TCRdb under 2018. Sequencing relied on an Illumina HiSeq 2000. For repertoire sequencing, TCR beta CDR3 regions were amplified from RNA transcripts. A first-round RT-PCR used HTBI primers with the Qiagen OneStep RT-PCR kit, followed by a second-round multiplex PCR, size selection and purification. The public sequencing data were trimmed at Q25 with fastp and processed into clonotypes with MiXCR by TCRdb, which kept only in-frame beta chains. Rows merge per CDR3 protein into single entries with the most common DNA and genes. In this sample the table shows around 1,000,000 distinct CDR3 sequences, around a third of which occur a single time. The top ten clones comprise 11% of the sample. The specimen was peripheral blood or thyroid tissue (not recorded which). These receptor sequences come from an adult man with Graves' hyperthyroidism.

The rearrangement uses TRBV7-6 and TRBJ2-5, with D perhaps matching TRBD2 (5 bases). CDR1 and CDR2 from the germline V gene are SGHVS and FNYEAQ. Trimming cost V 4 bases and J 0 bases, with 18 bases left between them. This CDR3 is built from 17 residues. CDR3 amino acids: CASSSLEGGPYQETQYF. CDR3 sequence (DNA): TGTGCCAGCAGCTCACTCGAGGGCGGGCCTTACCAAGAGACCCAGTACTTC.

This clonotype has ten or more counts. The chain joins TRBV7-6 to TRBJ2-7, with D possibly matching TRBD2 (5 bases). Germline V gene data show CDR1 as SGHVS and CDR2 as FNYEAQ. The CDR3 spans 14 residues. With 1 base removed from V and 3 bases from J, the gap between germline ends came to 10 bases. The CDR3 nucleotides are TGTGCCAGCAGCTTAGATGGGAGCGGCTACGAGCAGTACTTC. Translated: CASSLDGSGYEQYF.

V gene TRBV4-1 combines with J gene TRBJ1-4; the D gene is possibly TRBD1 (5 bases). Trimming took off 4 bases at V and 5 bases at J, with 17 bases between the two ends. This CDR3 contains 16 residues. Germline loops: CDR1 MGHRA, CDR2 YSYEKL. The CDR3 bases are TGCGCCAGCAGCCCAAGTCCCGGGACGGTGAATGAAAAACTGTTTTTT. Protein sequence: CASSPSPGTVNEKLFF.

This clonotype showed up many times. The V gene is TRBV29-1, the J gene TRBJ2-5; 11 nucleotides agree with TRBD1. Unmatched junction bases numbered 7, after V lost 3 bases and J lost 4 bases. CDR3 length equals 15 residues. Germline V gives CDR1 SQVTM, CDR2 ANQGSEA. CDR3 sequence reads: CSVEADRGRSETQYF. The CDR3 DNA is TGCAGCGTTGAGGCGGACAGGGGGCGCTCAGAGACCCAGTACTTC.

This clonotype showed up just once. The V and J genes are TRBV29-1 and TRBJ1-4; a weak D match, TRBD1 (5 bases). V shed 7 bases and J shed 4 bases, with 7 bases lying between them. The germline gives CDR1 SQVTM, CDR2 ANQGSEA. CDR3 size: 11 residues. The CDR3 region has the DNA TGCAGCGGGGACGGTAATGAAAAACTGTTTTTT. It codes for CSGDGNEKLFF.

At least ten counts were recorded for this clonotype. This chain links TRBV5-1 with TRBJ2-7, with 7 bases fitting TRBD1. V dropped 3 bases and J dropped 0; count of bases not matched to a gene: 6. The germline V gene encodes CDR1 SGHRS and CDR2 YFSETQ. The CDR3 is 15 amino acids. The CDR3 spells CASSYSGTVSYEQYF. Written as DNA, the CDR3 is TGCGCCAGCAGCTACTCCGGGACAGTCTCCTACGAGCAGTACTTC.

V gene TRBV29-1 combines with J gene TRBJ2-7, with 8 bases lining up with TRBD2. Germline CDR1 reads SQVTM; CDR2 reads ANQGSEA. This CDR3 spans 13 amino acids. V shed 3 bases and J 2 bases; nucleotides not matched to a gene: 3. CDR3 region: CSVDLGGAYEQYF. CDR3 in DNA: TGCAGCGTTGACCTCGGGGGGGCCTACGAGCAGTACTTC.

CDR3 loop: CATLKSRGSTGELFF. The CDR3, as DNA: TGTGCCACGCTAAAGTCCAGGGGATCCACCGGGGAGCTGTTTTTT. The J gene is TRBJ2-2, the V gene TRBV2; a weak D match, TRBD1 (6 bases). The length of the CDR3 is 15 residues. Germline V gene sequence: CDR1 SNHLY, CDR2 FYNNEI. Trimming pared 10 bases from V and 4 bases from J, leaving 19 bases between. The full variable domain, its missing parts supplied by reference TRBV2 and TRBJ2-2, is EPEVTQTPSHQVTQMGQEVILRCVPISNHLYFYWYRQILGQKVEFLVSFYNNEISEKSEIFDDQFSVERPDGSNFTLKIRSTKLEDSAMYFCATLKSRGSTGELFFGEGSRLTVL.

In the case of this clonotype: Germline is not matched at one junction end, which may reflect a read error. This sequence joins TRBV7-9 and TRBJ2-7; D is unclear. This CDR3 has 12 amino acids. CDR1 and CDR2 (germline): SEHNR, FQNEAQ (reference sequence). DNA of the CDR3: TGCGCCAGCAGCCCTCAACCCGGCGAGCAGTACTTC. Translating gives CASSPQPGEQYF.

This sequence joins TRBV18 and TRBJ1-1; no reliable D call. This CDR3 comprises 14 residues. CDR1 and CDR2 from the germline V gene are KGHSH and LQKENI. V was clipped by 2 bases and J by 1 base, with 8 bases between them. CDR3 region: CASSPSHSNTEAFF. Here the CDR3 DNA reads TGTGCCAGCTCACCATCACACTCGAACACTGAAGCTTTCTTT.

This clonotype came up many times. The rearrangement joins TRBV19 to TRBJ2-7, with 11 bases matching TRBD1. V was pared by 6 bases and J by 3 bases, with 10 bases of the junction left unmatched. CDR1 LNHDA and CDR2 SQIVND come from the germline V gene (reference sequence). The CDR3 covers 16 residues. The CDR3 protein is CASSLRWDRGNYEQYF. CDR3 DNA sequence: TGTGCCAGTAGCCTACGATGGGACAGGGGGAACTACGAGCAGTACTTC.

This clonotype was observed at least ten times. The chain links TRBV9 to TRBJ1-5, with TRBD1 matching over 7 bases. The CDR3 sequence is 14 residues long. Germline V CDR1 and CDR2: SGDLS, YYNGEE. With V trimmed by 3 bases and J by 6 bases, 6 bases remained unmatched. The CDR3 here is CASSEGTVSQPQHF. The CDR3 region has the DNA TGTGCCAGCAGCGAAGGGACAGTGAGTCAGCCCCAGCATTTT.

This CDR3 reads CASRQRRGTEAFF. In DNA, the CDR3 is TGTGCCAGCAGACAAAGGAGGGGCACTGAAGCTTTCTTT. V and J are TRBV28 and TRBJ1-1; TRBD1 might be the D (5 bases). V shed 6 bases and J shed 4 bases, with 12 bases lying between them. The CDR3 spans 13 residues. Germline lookup yields CDR1 MDHEN and CDR2 SYDVKM.

Ten or more counts support this clonotype. The V and J genes are TRBV19 and TRBJ1-2; 7 bases are shared with TRBD1. The trim removed 8 bases at V and 6 bases at J, leaving 9 bases unmatched. This CDR3 is built from 13 residues. CDR1 is LNHDA, CDR2 SQIVND, per germline (reference sequence). The CDR3 nucleotides are TGTGCCAGTCGGGACAGCCGCCCGCATGGCTACACCTTC. Residues: CASRDSRPHGYTF.

This clonotype has more than one count but fewer than ten. CDR3 in amino acids: CSAAGTDSLDEAFF. The CDR3, as DNA: TGCAGTGCAGCCGGGACGGACTCATTGGATGAAGCTTTCTTT. The chain has TRBV20-1 and TRBJ1-1, with D possibly being TRBD1 (5 bases). The CDR3 length is 14 residues. V was pared by 6 bases and J by 7 bases, with 21 bases between. The germline V gene encodes CDR1 DFQATT and CDR2 SNEGSKA (reference sequence).

This clonotype was observed a handful of times. This chain connects TRBV12-3 or TRBV12-4 to TRBJ2-6; 9 bases fit TRBD1. V lost 5 bases to trimming and J lost 1 base; unmatched junction nucleotides: 3. The CDR3 has 16 residues. The CDR3 sequence: CASSEQGASGANVLTF. For the CDR3, the DNA is TGTGCCAGCAGTGAACAGGGGGCGTCTGGGGCCAACGTCCTGACTTTC.

The chain joins TRBV5-1 to TRBJ2-5; 9 bases agree with TRBD1. The CDR3 runs 15 residues. Germline V CDR1 and CDR2: SGHRS, YFSETQ. The V gene end was trimmed by 4 bases and the J gene end by 4 bases; junction bases not matched to a gene: 8. DNA of the CDR3: TGCGCCAGCAGCCAGGGGGACAGGGATAGAGAGACCCAGTACTTC. Protein product: CASSQGDRDRETQYF.

This chain connects TRBV3-1 to TRBJ2-5, with 9 positions matching TRBD1. The CDR3 totals 15 residues. Germline CDR1 reads LGHDT; CDR2 reads YNNKEL (reference sequence). Germline trimming cut 11 bases from V and 4 bases from J; bases unmatched to any gene: 14. Written as DNA, the CDR3 is TGTGCCGGGGTTGGGACAGGGCTTTATCGAGAGACCCAGTACTTC. It is translated as CAGVGTGLYRETQYF.

The chain combines TRBV20-1 with TRBJ1-6; D ambiguous. The CDR3 is made up of 16 amino acids. Germline values: CDR1 DFQATT, CDR2 SNEGSKA (reference sequence). With 3 bases removed from V and 3 bases from J, the gap between germline ends came to 15 bases. The CDR3, as DNA: TGCAGTGCTAGGGAGCGGAGCCAGTTCTATAATTCACCCCTCCACTTT. It is translated as CSARERSQFYNSPLHF.

This rearrangement joins TRBV6-5 to TRBJ1-2; no reliable D call. Germline CDR1 is MNHEY and CDR2 is SVGAGI. The V end lost 6 bases, the J end lost 5 bases, and 19 bases lay between the germline ends. The CDR3 extends over 15 amino acids. This chain's CDR3 is CASSPPGRLRYGYTF. The CDR3 nucleotides read TGTGCCAGCAGCCCACCCGGTCGGTTGCGGTATGGCTACACCTTC.

This clonotype was seen at least ten times. This rearrangement joins TRBV7-2 to TRBJ2-5, with D tentatively TRBD1 (6 bases). Trimming stripped 2 bases from V and 4 bases from J, with 11 bases between. This CDR3 comprises 14 residues. Germline loops: CDR1 SGHTA, CDR2 FQGNSA. CDR3 coding DNA: TGTGCCAGCAGCTTAAGTACAGGGTTAGAGACCCAGTACTTC. Amino acid sequence: CASSLSTGLETQYF.

This clonotype came up many times. The chain employs TRBV20-1 and TRBJ2-7; D tentatively reads TRBD1 or TRBD2 (7 bases each). The CDR3 length is 12 residues. Trimming stripped 2 bases from V and 4 bases from J, with 9 bases between. Germline loops: CDR1 DFQATT, CDR2 SNEGSKA (reference sequence). CDR3 DNA: TGCAGTGCTAGACAGGGGGGGTACGAGCAGTACTTC. This translates into CSARQGGYEQYF.

This clonotype was picked up many times. This chain connects TRBV6-5 to TRBJ2-7, with no clear D. Trimming removed 2 bases from V and 3 bases from J, with 11 bases in between. The CDR3 spans 14 residues. Germline values: CDR1 MNHEY, CDR2 SVGAGI. The CDR3 reads CASSYQPLYYEQYF. DNA of the CDR3: TGTGCCAGCAGTTACCAACCGCTTTACTACGAGCAGTACTTC.

Only a few counts were recorded for this clonotype. The J gene is TRBJ1-6, the V gene TRBV6-2 or TRBV6-3; D not resolved. Trimming removed 6 bases from V and 7 bases from J, with 13 bases in between. The germline V gene has CDR1 MNHEY and CDR2 SVGEGT. The CDR3 contains 14 residues. Here the CDR3 reads CASSLHLLNSPLHF. The DNA for the CDR3 is TGTGCCAGCAGCCTACATCTTCTAAATTCACCCCTCCACTTT.